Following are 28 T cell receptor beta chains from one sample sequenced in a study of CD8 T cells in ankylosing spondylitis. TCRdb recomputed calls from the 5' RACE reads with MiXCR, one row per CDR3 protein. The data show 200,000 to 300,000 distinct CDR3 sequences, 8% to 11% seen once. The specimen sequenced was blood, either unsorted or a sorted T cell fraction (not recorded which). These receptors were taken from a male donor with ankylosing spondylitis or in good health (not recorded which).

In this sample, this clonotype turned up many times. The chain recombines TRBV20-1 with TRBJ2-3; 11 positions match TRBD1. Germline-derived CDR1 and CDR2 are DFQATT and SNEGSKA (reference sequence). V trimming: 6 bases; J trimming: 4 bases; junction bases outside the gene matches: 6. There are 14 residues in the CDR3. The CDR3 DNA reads TGCAGTGCCAGCCAGGGACAGGGGGCAGATACGCAGTATTTT. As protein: CSASQGQGADTQYF.

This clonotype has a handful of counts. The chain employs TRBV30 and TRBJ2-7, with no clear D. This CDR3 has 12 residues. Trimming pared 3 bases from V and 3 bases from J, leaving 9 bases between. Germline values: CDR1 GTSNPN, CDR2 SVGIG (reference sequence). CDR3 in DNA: TGTGCCTGGAGCGAGGTCGGCTACGAGCAGTACTTC. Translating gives CAWSEVGYEQYF.

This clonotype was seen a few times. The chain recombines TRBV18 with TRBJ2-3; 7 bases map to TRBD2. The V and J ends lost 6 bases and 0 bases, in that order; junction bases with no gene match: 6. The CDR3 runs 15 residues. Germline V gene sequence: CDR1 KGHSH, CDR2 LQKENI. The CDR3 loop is CASSYFSGSTDTQYF. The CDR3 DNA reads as TGTGCCAGCTCGTACTTTAGCGGGAGCACAGATACGCAGTATTTT. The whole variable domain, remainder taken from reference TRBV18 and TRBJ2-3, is NAGVMQNPRHLVRRRGQEARLRCSPMKGHSHVYWYRQLPEEGLKFMVYLQKENIIDESGMPKERFSAEFPKEGPSILRIQQVVRGDSAAYFCASSYFSGSTDTQYFGPGTRLTVL.

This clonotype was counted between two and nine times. The CDR3: CASSRTGLQETQYF. CDR3 coding DNA: TGTGCCAGCAGCCGGACAGGGTTGCAAGAGACCCAGTACTTC. The rearrangement uses TRBV11-2 and TRBJ2-5; 8 bases align to TRBD1. This CDR3 spans 14 amino acids. Looked up from germline, CDR1 is SGHAT and CDR2 is FQNNGV. With V trimmed by 5 bases and J by 2 bases, 4 bases remained unmatched. Filled out from reference TRBV11-2 and TRBJ2-5, the complete variable domain reads EAGVAQSPRYKIIEKRQSVAFWCNPISGHATLYWYQQILGQGPKLLIQFQNNGVVDDSQLPKDRFSAERLKGVDSTLKIQPAKLEDSAVYLCASSRTGLQETQYFGPGTRLLVL.

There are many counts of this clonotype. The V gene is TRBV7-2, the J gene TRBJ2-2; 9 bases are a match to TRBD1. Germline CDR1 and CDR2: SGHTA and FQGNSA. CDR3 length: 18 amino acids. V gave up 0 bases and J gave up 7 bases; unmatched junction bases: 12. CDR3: CASSLAPVDRGRYGELFF. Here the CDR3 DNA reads TGTGCCAGCAGCTTAGCCCCTGTGGACAGGGGCAGATACGGGGAGCTGTTTTTT.

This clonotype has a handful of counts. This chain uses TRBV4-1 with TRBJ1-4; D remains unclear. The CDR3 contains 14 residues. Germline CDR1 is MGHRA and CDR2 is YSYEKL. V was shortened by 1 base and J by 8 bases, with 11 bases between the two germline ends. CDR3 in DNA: TGCGCCAGCAGCCAAGGAAAGCAGGAGGAAAAACTGTTTTTT. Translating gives CASSQGKQEEKLFF.

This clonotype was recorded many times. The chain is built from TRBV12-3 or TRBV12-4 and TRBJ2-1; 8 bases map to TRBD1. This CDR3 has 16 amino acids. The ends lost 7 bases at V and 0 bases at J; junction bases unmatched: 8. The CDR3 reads CASTGTGHYSYNEQFF. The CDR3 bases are TGTGCCAGCACTGGGACAGGTCATTACTCCTACAATGAGCAGTTCTTC.

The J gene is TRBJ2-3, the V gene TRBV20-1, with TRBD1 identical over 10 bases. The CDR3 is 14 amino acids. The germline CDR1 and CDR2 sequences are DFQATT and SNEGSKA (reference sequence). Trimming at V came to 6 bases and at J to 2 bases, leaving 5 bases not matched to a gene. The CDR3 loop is CSALGQGYTDTQYF. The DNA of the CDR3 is TGCAGTGCGCTGGGACAGGGGTACACAGATACGCAGTATTTT.

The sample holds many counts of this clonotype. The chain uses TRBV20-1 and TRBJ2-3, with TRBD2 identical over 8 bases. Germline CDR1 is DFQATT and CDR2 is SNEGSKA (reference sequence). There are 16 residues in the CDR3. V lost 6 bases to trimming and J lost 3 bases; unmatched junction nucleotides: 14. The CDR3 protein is CSAAAGAGGLTDTQYF. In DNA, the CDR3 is TGCAGTGCCGCCGCGGGGGCGGGAGGATTAACAGATACGCAGTATTTT.

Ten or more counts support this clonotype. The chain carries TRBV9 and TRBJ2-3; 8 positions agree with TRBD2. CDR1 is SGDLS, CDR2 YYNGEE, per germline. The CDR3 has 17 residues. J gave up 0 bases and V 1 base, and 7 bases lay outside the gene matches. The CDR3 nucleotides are TGTGCCAGCAGCGTATCCGTCTCTAGCGGGAGCACAGATACGCAGTATTTT. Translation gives CASSVSVSSGSTDTQYF.

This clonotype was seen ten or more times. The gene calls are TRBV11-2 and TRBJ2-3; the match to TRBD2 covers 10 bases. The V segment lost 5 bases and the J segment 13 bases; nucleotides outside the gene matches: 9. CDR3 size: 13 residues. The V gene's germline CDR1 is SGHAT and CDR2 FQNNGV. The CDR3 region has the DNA TGTGCCAGCAGCGTTAGCGGGAGGAGAGTGGAGTATTTT. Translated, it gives CASSVSGRRVEYF.

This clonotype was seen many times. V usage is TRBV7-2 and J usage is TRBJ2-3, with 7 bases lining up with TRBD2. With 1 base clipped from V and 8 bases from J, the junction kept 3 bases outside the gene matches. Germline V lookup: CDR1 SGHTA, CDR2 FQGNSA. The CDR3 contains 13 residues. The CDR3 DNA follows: TGTGCCAGCAGCTTAGGACCGGGGGGTACGCAGTATTTT. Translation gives CASSLGPGGTQYF.

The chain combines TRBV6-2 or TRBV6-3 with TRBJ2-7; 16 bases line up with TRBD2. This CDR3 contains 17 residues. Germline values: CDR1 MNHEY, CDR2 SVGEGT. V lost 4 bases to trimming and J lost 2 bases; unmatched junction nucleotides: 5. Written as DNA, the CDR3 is TGTGCCAGCAGTTCGGGACTAGCGGGAGGGTGGACCTACGAGCAGTACTTC. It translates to CASSSGLAGGWTYEQYF.

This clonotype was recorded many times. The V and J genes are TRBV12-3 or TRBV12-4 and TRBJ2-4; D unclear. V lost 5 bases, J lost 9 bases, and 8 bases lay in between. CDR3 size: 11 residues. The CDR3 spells CASSPSSIQYF. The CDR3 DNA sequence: TGTGCCAGCAGTCCCTCGAGCATTCAGTACTTC.

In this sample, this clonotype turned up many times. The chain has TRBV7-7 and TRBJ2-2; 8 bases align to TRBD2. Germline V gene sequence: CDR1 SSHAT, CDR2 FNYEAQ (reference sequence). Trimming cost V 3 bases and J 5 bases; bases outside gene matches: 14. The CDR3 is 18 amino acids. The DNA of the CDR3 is TGTGCCAGCAGCTTTAGGATCGGGCGAGCGGGGGAAACCGGGGAGCTGTTTTTT. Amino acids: CASSFRIGRAGETGELFF.

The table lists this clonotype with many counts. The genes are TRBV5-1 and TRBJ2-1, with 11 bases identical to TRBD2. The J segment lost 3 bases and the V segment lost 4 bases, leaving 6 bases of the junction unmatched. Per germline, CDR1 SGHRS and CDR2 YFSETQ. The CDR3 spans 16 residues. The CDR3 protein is CASSPGGTSGYNEQFF. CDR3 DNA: TGCGCCAGCAGCCCGGGTGGGACTAGCGGCTACAATGAGCAGTTCTTC.

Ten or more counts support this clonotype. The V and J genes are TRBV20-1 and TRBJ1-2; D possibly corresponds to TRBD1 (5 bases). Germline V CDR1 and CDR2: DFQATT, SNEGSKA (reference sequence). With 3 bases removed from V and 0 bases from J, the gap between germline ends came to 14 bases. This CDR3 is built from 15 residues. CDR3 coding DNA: TGCAGTGCTAGGGACATCAGAGGGGCTAACTATGGCTACACCTTC. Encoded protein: CSARDIRGANYGYTF.

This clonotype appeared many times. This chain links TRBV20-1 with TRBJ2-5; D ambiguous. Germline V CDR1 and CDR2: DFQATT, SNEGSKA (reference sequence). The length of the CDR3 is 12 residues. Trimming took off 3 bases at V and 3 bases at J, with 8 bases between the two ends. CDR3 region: CSASRAKETQYF. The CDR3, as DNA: TGCAGTGCTAGTCGGGCTAAAGAGACCCAGTACTTC.

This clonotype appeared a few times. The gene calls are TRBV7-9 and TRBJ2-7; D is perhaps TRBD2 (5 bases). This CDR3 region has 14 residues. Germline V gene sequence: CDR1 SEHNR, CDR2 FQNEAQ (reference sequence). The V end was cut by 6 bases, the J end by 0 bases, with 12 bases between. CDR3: CASSSVGSSYEQYF. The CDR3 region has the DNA TGTGCCAGCAGTTCCGTAGGGAGCTCCTACGAGCAGTACTTC.

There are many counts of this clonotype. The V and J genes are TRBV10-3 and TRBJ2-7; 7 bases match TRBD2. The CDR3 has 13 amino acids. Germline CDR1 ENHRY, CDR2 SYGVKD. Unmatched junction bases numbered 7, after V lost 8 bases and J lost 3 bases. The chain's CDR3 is CAILQAGDYEQYF. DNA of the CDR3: TGTGCCATCTTGCAGGCGGGGGACTACGAGCAGTACTTC.

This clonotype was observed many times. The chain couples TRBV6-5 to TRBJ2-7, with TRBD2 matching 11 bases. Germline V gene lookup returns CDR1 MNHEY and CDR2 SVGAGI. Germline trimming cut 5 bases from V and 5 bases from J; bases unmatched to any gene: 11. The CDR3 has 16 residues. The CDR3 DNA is TGTGCCAGCAGTCACCGGATAGCGGGAGGGCCGGACGAGCAGTACTTC. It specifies CASSHRIAGGPDEQYF.

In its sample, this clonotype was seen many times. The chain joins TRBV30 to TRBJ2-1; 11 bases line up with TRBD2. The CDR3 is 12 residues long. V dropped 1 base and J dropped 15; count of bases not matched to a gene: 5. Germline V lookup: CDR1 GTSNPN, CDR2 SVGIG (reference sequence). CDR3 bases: TGTGCCTGGAGTGCTCCGCTAGCGGGGGGGTTCTTC. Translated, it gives CAWSAPLAGGFF.

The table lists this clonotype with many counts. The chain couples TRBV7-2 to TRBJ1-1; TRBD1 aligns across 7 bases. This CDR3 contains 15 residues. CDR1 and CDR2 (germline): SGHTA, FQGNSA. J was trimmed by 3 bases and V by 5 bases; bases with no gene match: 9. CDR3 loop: CASSAPATGDTEAFF. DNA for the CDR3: TGTGCCAGCAGCGCCCCGGCCACAGGGGACACTGAAGCTTTCTTT.

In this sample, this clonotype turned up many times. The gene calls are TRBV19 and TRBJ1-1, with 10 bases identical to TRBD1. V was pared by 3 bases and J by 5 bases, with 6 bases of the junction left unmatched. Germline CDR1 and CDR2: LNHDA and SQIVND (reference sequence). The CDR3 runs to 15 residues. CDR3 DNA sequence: TGTGCCAGTAGTATGACAGGGGGCCTTGGGACTGAAGCTTTCTTT. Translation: CASSMTGGLGTEAFF.

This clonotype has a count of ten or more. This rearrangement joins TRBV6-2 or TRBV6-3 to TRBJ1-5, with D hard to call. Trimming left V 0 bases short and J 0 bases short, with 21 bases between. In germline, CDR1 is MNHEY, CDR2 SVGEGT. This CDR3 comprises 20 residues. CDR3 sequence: CASSYSKASSNSYSNQPQHF. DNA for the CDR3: TGTGCCAGCAGTTACTCGAAAGCGTCCTCGAACTCTTATAGCAATCAGCCCCAGCATTTT.

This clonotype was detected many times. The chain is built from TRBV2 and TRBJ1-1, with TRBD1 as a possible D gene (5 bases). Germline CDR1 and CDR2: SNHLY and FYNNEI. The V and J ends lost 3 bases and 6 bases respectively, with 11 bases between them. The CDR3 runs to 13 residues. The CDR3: CASSDRVNAEAFF. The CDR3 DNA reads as TGTGCCAGCAGTGACAGGGTAAACGCTGAAGCTTTCTTT.

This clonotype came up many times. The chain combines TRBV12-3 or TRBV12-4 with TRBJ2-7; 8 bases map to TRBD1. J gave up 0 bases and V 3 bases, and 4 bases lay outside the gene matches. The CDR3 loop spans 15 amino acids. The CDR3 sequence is CASSFRGLHSYEQYF. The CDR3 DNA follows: TGTGCCAGCAGTTTCAGGGGGCTTCACTCCTACGAGCAGTACTTC.

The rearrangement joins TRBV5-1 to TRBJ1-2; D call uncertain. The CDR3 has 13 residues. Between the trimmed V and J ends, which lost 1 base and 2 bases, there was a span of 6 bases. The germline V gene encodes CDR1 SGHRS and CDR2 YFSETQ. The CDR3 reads CASSLWGNYGYTF. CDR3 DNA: TGCGCCAGCAGCTTGTGGGGAAACTATGGCTACACCTTC.